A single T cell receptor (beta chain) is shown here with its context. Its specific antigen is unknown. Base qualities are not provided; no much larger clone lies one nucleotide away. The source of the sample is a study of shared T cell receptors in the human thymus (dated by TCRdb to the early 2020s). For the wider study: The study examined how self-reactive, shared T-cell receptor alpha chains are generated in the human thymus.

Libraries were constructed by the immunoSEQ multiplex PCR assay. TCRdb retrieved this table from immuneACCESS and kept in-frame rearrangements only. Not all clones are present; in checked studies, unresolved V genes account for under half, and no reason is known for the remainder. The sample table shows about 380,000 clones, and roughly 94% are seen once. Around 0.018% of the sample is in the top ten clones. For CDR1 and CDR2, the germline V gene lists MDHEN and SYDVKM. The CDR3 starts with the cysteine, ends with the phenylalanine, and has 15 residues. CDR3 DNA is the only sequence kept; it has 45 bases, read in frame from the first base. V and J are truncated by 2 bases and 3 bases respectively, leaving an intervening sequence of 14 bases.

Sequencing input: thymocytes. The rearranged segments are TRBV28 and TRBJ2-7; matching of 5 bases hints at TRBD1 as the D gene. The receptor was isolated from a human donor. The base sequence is TGTGCCAGCAGTTTAGGACACATAAGCCTCTACGAGCAGTACTTC. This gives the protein CASSLGHISLYEQYF.